These 22 T cell receptor beta chains came from one sample sequenced in a study of cytomegalovirus exposure and HLA in healthy donors. The PCR ran on 60 Vbeta and 13 Jbeta primers. Using immunoSEQ multiplex PCR, the repertoire was profiled, and TCRdb retains in-frame clones only, with some absent. The table lists about 110,000 clones, 82% of them singletons. Sequenced sample: PBMCs. The source is a man aged 30-40 years in good health and CMV-seropositive.

This chain links TRBV7-3 with TRBJ2-1, with TRBD1 matching over 8 bases. The CDR3 is made up of 13 amino acids. From germline, CDR1 is SGHTA and CDR2 FQGTGA. V lost 4 bases to trimming and J lost 8 bases; unmatched junction nucleotides: 4. The CDR3 DNA reads as TGTGCCAGCAGCTCCGGGACAGGCGATGAGCAGTTCTTC. It encodes CASSSGTGDEQFF.

The chain recombines TRBV15 with TRBJ2-1, with TRBD2 matching 12 bases. Trimming cost V 0 bases and J 10 bases; bases outside gene matches: 7. This CDR3 is 16 amino acids long. Germline-derived CDR1 and CDR2 are LNHNV and YYDKDF (reference sequence). The CDR3: CATSREVASGGAEQFF. The CDR3 nucleotides are TGTGCCACCAGCAGAGAAGTGGCTAGCGGGGGGGCCGAGCAGTTCTTC.

The sample holds one count of this clone. The rearrangement uses TRBV2 and TRBJ2-4; D uncertain. The CDR3 consists of 11 residues. CDR1 SNHLY and CDR2 FYNNEI come from the germline V gene. V dropped 1 base and J dropped 8 bases, with 3 bases sitting between them. The CDR3 DNA follows: TGTGCCAGCAGTGAAGTAGACATTCAGTACTTC. Its translation: CASSEVDIQYF.

J is TRBJ2-1 and V is TRBV7-4; maybe TRBD1 (7 bases). The CDR3 is 14 amino acids. Germline V gene lookup returns CDR1 SGHVT and CDR2 SQSDAQ. V lost 8 bases, J lost 5 bases, and 16 bases lay in between. CDR3 nucleotides: TGTGCCAGCCAGGGGGGCAGGCAAGACAATGAGCAGTTCTTC. It encodes CASQGGRQDNEQFF.

This clone was counted a few times. This chain links TRBV7-8 with TRBJ1-5; TRBD1 agrees at 7 bases. Trimming cost V 8 bases and J 7 bases; bases outside gene matches: 8. Germline CDR1 reads SGHVS; CDR2 reads FQNEAQ. This CDR3 spans 13 amino acids. The CDR3 is CASGGGAGQPQHF. The CDR3 DNA is TGTGCCAGCGGAGGGGGCGCAGGGCAGCCCCAGCATTTT. Filled out from reference TRBV7-8 and TRBJ1-5, the complete variable domain reads GAGVSQSPRYKVAKRGQDVALRCDPISGHVSLFWYQQALGQGPEFLTYFQNEAQLDKSGLPSDRFFAERPEGSVSTLKIQRTQQEDSAVYLCASGGGAGQPQHFGDGTRLSIL.

V usage is TRBV20-1 and J usage is TRBJ1-2; D uncertain. This CDR3 spans 11 amino acids. Germline V lookup: CDR1 DFQATT, CDR2 SNEGSKA (reference sequence). The V end lost 6 bases, the J end lost 4 bases, and 9 bases lay between the germline ends. The CDR3 region is CSAAVSYGYTF. The CDR3 region has the DNA TGCAGTGCGGCTGTGTCCTATGGCTACACCTTC.

This chain connects TRBV5-6 to TRBJ2-1, with 11 bases aligning to TRBD2. This CDR3 spans 16 amino acids. Germline CDR1 reads SGHDT; CDR2 reads YYEEEE. With V trimmed by 0 bases and J by 9 bases, 8 bases remained unmatched. CDR3 sequence: CASSLGDSGGAFEQFF. As DNA, the CDR3 is TGTGCCAGCAGCTTGGGGGATAGCGGGGGGGCCTTTGAGCAGTTCTTC.

V is TRBV6-5 and J is TRBJ1-5; D unclear. Germline CDR1 and CDR2: MNHEY and SVGAGI. The CDR3 runs 14 residues. Between the trimmed V and J ends, which lost 2 bases and 6 bases, there was a span of 11 bases. Here the CDR3 reads CASSYDSLAQPQHF. CDR3 DNA: TGTGCCAGCAGTTACGACTCCCTCGCTCAGCCCCAGCATTTT.

The V call is TRBV9, the J call TRBJ1-1, with 9 positions matching TRBD1. This CDR3 has 15 amino acids. CDR1 and CDR2 (germline): SGDLS, YYNGEE. V lost 2 bases to trimming and J lost 1 base; unmatched junction nucleotides: 3. The CDR3 loop reads CASSVLGQGNTEAFF. The CDR3 region has the DNA TGTGCCAGCAGCGTCTTGGGACAGGGGAACACTGAAGCTTTCTTT. Based on the CDR3 plus reference TRBV9 and TRBJ1-1, the full variable domain is DSGVTQTPKHLITATGQRVTLRCSPRSGDLSVYWYQQSLDQGLQFLIQYYNGEERAKGNILERFSAQQFPDLHSELNLSSLELGDSALYFCASSVLGQGNTEAFFGQGTRLTVV.

The J gene is TRBJ1-1, the V gene TRBV6-1; D remains unclear. CDR3 length: 12 amino acids. Germline V lookup: CDR1 MNHNS, CDR2 SASEGT. Trimming pared 8 bases from V and 2 bases from J, leaving 9 bases between. This CDR3 is CASGRGNTEAFF. CDR3 DNA: TGTGCCAGCGGTCGGGGAAACACTGAAGCTTTCTTT.

The chain carries TRBV5-1 and TRBJ2-7; 8 bases align to TRBD1. Germline V gene lookup returns CDR1 SGHRS and CDR2 YFSETQ. The CDR3 consists of 15 residues. The junction had 4 bases not matched to a gene; V was cut back by 0 bases and J by 2 bases. CDR3 in DNA: TGCGCCAGCAGCTTGGATGCCAGGGGGCCCTACGAGCAGTACTTC. Translating it yields CASSLDARGPYEQYF.

Regarding this clone: The same CDR3 can be traced to other DNA sequences in this sample. This sequence joins TRBV30 and TRBJ1-1, with D unclear. CDR1 and CDR2 (germline): GTSNPN, SVGIG (reference sequence). The CDR3 extends over 13 amino acids. The germline V and J ends were trimmed by 0 bases and 5 bases, with 10 bases remaining between them. This CDR3 is CAWSVRRTTEAFF. CDR3 DNA sequence: TGTGCCTGGAGTGTACGACGGACTACTGAAGCTTTCTTT.

The rearrangement uses TRBV16 and TRBJ1-2; the D gene is possibly TRBD1 (6 bases). The germline V gene has CDR1 KGHSY and CDR2 FQNENV. V gave up 4 bases and J gave up 8 bases, with 14 bases separating them. The CDR3 is made up of 13 amino acids. CDR3 DNA sequence: TGTGCCAGCAGCCTGGCGGGGGCGATGGGCTACACCTTC. Translating gives CASSLAGAMGYTF.

This chain joins TRBV6-1 and TRBJ2-7; D might be TRBD2 (5 bases). Trimming shortened V by 8 bases and J by 2 bases, and 19 bases separated the two germline ends. The CDR3 runs to 15 residues. Germline loops: CDR1 MNHNS, CDR2 SASEGT. The CDR3 protein is CASRGWDRTPYEQYF. CDR3 DNA: TGTGCCAGCCGGGGATGGGATAGGACCCCCTACGAGCAGTACTTC.

This clone was recorded only once. This chain joins TRBV6-1 and TRBJ2-7; weak D call: TRBD2 (5 bases). Per the germline V gene, CDR1 is MNHNS and CDR2 is SASEGT. The CDR3 is 11 residues long. The germline V and J ends were trimmed by 7 bases and 3 bases, with 7 bases remaining between them. This chain's CDR3 is CASNGVYEQYF. CDR3 DNA sequence: TGTGCCAGCAACGGGGTCTACGAGCAGTACTTC.

V is TRBV6-1 and J is TRBJ2-7; 10 bases map to TRBD2. The germline V gene has CDR1 MNHNS and CDR2 SASEGT. Germline trimming cut 2 bases from V and 1 base from J; bases unmatched to any gene: 14. The CDR3 loop spans 19 amino acids. CDR3 sequence reads: CASSEIAGGLQGISYEQYF. The CDR3 bases are TGTGCCAGCAGTGAAATAGCGGGGGGCCTACAGGGAATTTCCTACGAGCAGTACTTC.

J is TRBJ2-2 and V is TRBV5-1; no reliable D call. The CDR3 length is 17 residues. Trimming removed 2 bases at V and 1 base at J, with 15 bases between. CDR1 is SGHRS and CDR2 is YFSETQ in the germline V gene. CDR3 region: CASSLPWSELNTGELFF. As DNA, the CDR3 is TGCGCCAGCAGCTTACCTTGGTCGGAGCTGAACACCGGGGAGCTGTTTTTT.

The rearrangement uses TRBV10-1 and TRBJ2-1; D possibly corresponds to TRBD2 (7 bases). V was cut by 3 bases and J by 8 bases, with 23 bases left in between. The CDR3 runs 17 residues. In germline, CDR1 is WNHNN, CDR2 SYGVQD (reference sequence). CDR3 DNA sequence: TGCGCCAGCAGTGATGCGAGCCGGGGGGCCCCAAAGGATGAGCAGTTCTTC. This translates into CASSDASRGAPKDEQFF.

With respect to this clone: This sample includes further DNA sequences coding for the same CDR3. The CDR3: CASSLVASNQPQHF. The CDR3 DNA follows: TGTGCCAGCAGCTTAGTGGCTAGCAATCAGCCCCAGCATTTT. The chain combines TRBV7-8 with TRBJ1-5; D gene ambiguous. Looked up from germline, CDR1 is SGHVS and CDR2 is FQNEAQ. CDR3 length: 14 amino acids. The germline V and J ends were trimmed by 1 base and 0 bases, with 4 bases remaining between them.

The gene calls are TRBV7-9 and TRBJ2-7; D not certain. Germline values: CDR1 SEHNR, CDR2 FQNEAQ (reference sequence). The ends were cut back, 1 base at V and 4 bases at J, with 5 bases in the middle. The CDR3 contains 12 residues. The CDR3 is CASSLVAYEQYF. The CDR3 DNA reads TGTGCCAGCAGCTTAGTTGCGTACGAGCAGTACTTC.

This clone was recorded once. This chain links TRBV7-8 with TRBJ1-2, with 7 bases identical to TRBD1. V was pared by 0 bases and J by 8 bases, with 3 bases of the junction left unmatched. The CDR3 has 13 residues. The germline gives CDR1 SGHVS, CDR2 FQNEAQ. CDR3 protein: CASSLAGTAGYTF. The CDR3 coding sequence is TGTGCCAGCAGCTTAGCGGGGACAGCCGGCTACACCTTC.

This sequence joins TRBV18 and TRBJ1-1; 9 bases map to TRBD1. Germline CDR1 reads KGHSH; CDR2 reads LQKENI. The CDR3 sequence is 15 residues long. The J segment lost 6 bases and the V segment lost 4 bases, leaving 9 bases of the junction unmatched. CDR3 amino acids: CASSQTAGTGSEAFF. The CDR3 DNA is TGTGCCAGCTCACAAACGGCCGGGACAGGGTCTGAAGCTTTCTTT.